This T cell receptor beta chain was captured in a study of CD8 T cells in ankylosing spondylitis. Study results and caveats: Earlier reports found some motif variants in synovial fluid and blood in reactive arthritis. Ankylosing spondylitis blood appeared to be characterized by a TCR beta motif of 7 to 9 highly homologous variants.

This clonotype appeared a few times. Its specificity is not known. TCRdb ran MiXCR on the 5' RACE reads and lists one entry per CDR3 protein. Of roughly 700,000 distinct CDR3 sequences detected, around 20% appear once; the ten largest clones hold about a fifth. Germline lookup yields CDR1 SGHRS and CDR2 YFSETQ. V lost 7 bases to trimming and J lost 2 bases; unmatched junction nucleotides: 9. The CDR3 has 16 residues. This sequence originates from a male donor with ankylosing spondylitis. The chain carries TRBV5-1 and TRBJ2-2; 9 nucleotides align to TRBD2. Sequenced input: blood, either unsorted or a sorted T cell fraction (not recorded which). Written as DNA, the CDR3 is TGCGCCAGCGGGAGAATAGCGGGGGCCAACACCGGGGAGCTGTTTTTT. Its translation is CASGRIAGANTGELFF.